The 13 T cell receptor beta chains presented below share a single source sample, sequenced in a study of T-cell memory formation after mild COVID-19. TCRdb independently ran MiXCR on the 5' RACE reads; one entry per CDR3 protein. The data show 220,000 or so distinct CDR3 sequences, with approximately 10% seen just once and 3% to 4% held by the top ten. Material for sequencing was PBMCs or a T cell subset sorted from them (not recorded which). Every receptor here comes from a man between 18 and 29 years old who had mild COVID-19 (a few samples of this study predate the infection). Cell type and time point are not known.

The V gene is TRBV29-1, the J gene TRBJ2-7; D is tentatively TRBD1 or TRBD2 (6 bases each). The CDR3 loop spans 17 amino acids. With 2 bases removed from V and 2 bases from J, the gap between germline ends came to 22 bases. The germline V gene has CDR1 SQVTM and CDR2 ANQGSEA. The CDR3 DNA is TGCAGCGTTGAAAGGGGGGAACAGGGTAATAGGACCTACGAGCAGTACGTC. Amino acids: CSVERGEQGNRTYEQYV.

The chain's CDR3 is CASSEVRGTGELFF. The CDR3 DNA reads TGTGCCAGCAGTGAAGTCAGGGGCACCGGGGAGCTGTTTTTT. The V call is TRBV2, the J call TRBJ2-2; tentative D call: TRBD1 (6 bases). The CDR3 is 14 residues long. Germline V gives CDR1 SNHLY, CDR2 FYNNEI. V dropped 1 base and J dropped 4 bases, with 7 bases sitting between them.

This clonotype was counted at least ten times. V is TRBV5-1 and J is TRBJ2-2; 10 bases are a match to TRBD1. This CDR3 contains 17 residues. Germline loops: CDR1 SGHRS, CDR2 YFSETQ. J was trimmed by 1 base and V by 4 bases; bases with no gene match: 7. CDR3: CASSREWTGGNTGELFF. The DNA of the CDR3 is TGCGCCAGCAGCCGCGAGTGGACAGGGGGGAACACCGGGGAGCTGTTTTTT.

This clonotype was counted a few times. The chain uses TRBV7-6 and TRBJ2-2; possibly TRBD1 or TRBD2 for D (5 bases each). Germline V gene sequence: CDR1 SGHVS, CDR2 FNYEAQ. CDR3 length: 14 amino acids. Trimming took off 5 bases at V and 6 bases at J, with 13 bases between the two ends. The CDR3 region has the DNA TGTGCCAGCAGCCAAGGTGTGGGGGCCGGGGAGCTGTTTTTT. Translated, it gives CASSQGVGAGELFF.

There are many counts of this clonotype. The rearrangement joins TRBV4-1 to TRBJ1-5, with D hard to call. The length of the CDR3 is 14 residues. The germline V gene encodes CDR1 MGHRA and CDR2 YSYEKL. The ends were cut back, 3 bases at V and 11 bases at J, with 17 bases in the middle. The CDR3 reads CASSQTWTSSSQHF. CDR3 in DNA: TGCGCCAGCAGCCAGACCTGGACCAGCTCGTCCCAGCATTTT.

The sample holds a few counts of this clonotype. V and J are TRBV7-7 and TRBJ2-5; D might be TRBD1 or TRBD2, each matching 5 bases. V lost 5 bases, J lost 4 bases, and 20 bases lay in between. Germline CDR1 reads SSHAT; CDR2 reads FNYEAQ (reference sequence). The CDR3 is 16 amino acids. The CDR3 is CASSPRRGASGETQYF. CDR3 DNA: TGTGCCAGCAGCCCACGCCGAGGGGCCTCAGGAGAGACCCAGTACTTC. The whole variable domain, filled in from reference TRBV7-7 and TRBJ2-5, reads GAGVSQSPRYKVTKRGQDVTLRCDPISSHATLYWYQQALGQGPEFLTYFNYEAQPDKSGLPSDRFSAERPEGSISTLTIQRTEQRDSAMYRCASSPRRGASGETQYFGPGTRLLVL.

Ten or more counts support this clonotype. The rearrangement uses TRBV9 and TRBJ2-3; D gene unclear. The CDR3 totals 13 residues. The ends were cut back, 3 bases at V and 4 bases at J, with 9 bases in the middle. Germline CDR1 and CDR2: SGDLS and YYNGEE. DNA for the CDR3: TGTGCCAGCAGCGAGTCCCCATCAGATACGCAGTATTTT. This gives the protein CASSESPSDTQYF.

This clonotype was seen only a few times. The chain has TRBV7-9 and TRBJ2-3; 12 bases are shared with TRBD2. Trimming took 5 bases from V and 8 from J; bases not matched to a gene: 14. This CDR3 comprises 17 residues. CDR1 is SEHNR and CDR2 is FQNEAQ in the germline V gene (reference sequence). The chain's CDR3 is CASSPPGLAGGAGTQYF. The CDR3 coding sequence is TGTGCCAGCAGCCCTCCGGGACTAGCGGGCGGTGCCGGTACGCAGTATTTT.

The chain links TRBV2 to TRBJ2-2; 8 bases are a match to TRBD1. V was clipped by 3 bases and J by 6 bases; unmatched bases: 6. The CDR3 is 15 residues long. The V gene's germline CDR1 is SNHLY and CDR2 FYNNEI. The CDR3 sequence: CASSDSAGQAGELFF. The CDR3 DNA sequence: TGTGCCAGCAGTGACTCGGCGGGACAGGCCGGGGAGCTGTTTTTT.

In this sample, this clonotype turned up many times. The genes are TRBV7-9 and TRBJ1-2; the D gene is possibly TRBD1 (5 bases). There are 13 residues in the CDR3. Looked up from germline, CDR1 is SEHNR and CDR2 is FQNEAQ (reference sequence). Trimming shortened V by 5 bases and J by 4 bases, and 11 bases separated the two germline ends. The CDR3 is CASSVRDGYGYTF. The CDR3 nucleotides read TGTGCCAGCAGCGTCCGGGACGGCTATGGCTACACCTTC.

This clonotype has only a few counts. This rearrangement joins TRBV5-1 to TRBJ2-2; tentatively, D is TRBD1 (6 bases). Per germline, CDR1 SGHRS and CDR2 YFSETQ. The V and J ends lost 4 bases and 7 bases respectively, with 14 bases between them. The CDR3 loop spans 14 amino acids. DNA of the CDR3: TGCGCCAGCAGCCCCGGACAGACCGTCGGGGAGCTGTTTTTT. Translating it yields CASSPGQTVGELFF.

In this sample, this clonotype turned up a few times. The chain carries TRBV28 and TRBJ1-6; 8 nucleotides match TRBD1. Germline CDR1 reads MDHEN; CDR2 reads SYDVKM. The CDR3 consists of 13 residues. The J segment lost 8 bases and the V segment lost 10 bases, leaving 7 bases of the junction unmatched. The CDR3 is CATQGQGYSPLHF. Written as DNA, the CDR3 is TGTGCCACACAAGGACAGGGCTATTCACCCCTCCACTTT.

The V and J genes are TRBV30 and TRBJ2-5; D gene unclear. Trimming left V 0 bases short and J 5 bases short, with 7 bases between. Germline-derived CDR1 and CDR2 are GTSNPN and SVGIG (reference sequence). The length of the CDR3 is 12 residues. The CDR3 nucleotides read TGTGCCTGGAGTGTAACCTGGGAGACCCAGTACTTC. It codes for CAWSVTWETQYF. The complete variable domain, with remaining parts taken from reference TRBV30 and TRBJ2-5, reads SQTIHQWPATLVQPVGSPLSLECTVEGTSNPNLYWYRQAAGRGLQLLFYSVGIGQISSEVPQNLSASRPQDRQFILSSKKLLLSDSGFYLCAWSVTWETQYFGPGTRLLVL.